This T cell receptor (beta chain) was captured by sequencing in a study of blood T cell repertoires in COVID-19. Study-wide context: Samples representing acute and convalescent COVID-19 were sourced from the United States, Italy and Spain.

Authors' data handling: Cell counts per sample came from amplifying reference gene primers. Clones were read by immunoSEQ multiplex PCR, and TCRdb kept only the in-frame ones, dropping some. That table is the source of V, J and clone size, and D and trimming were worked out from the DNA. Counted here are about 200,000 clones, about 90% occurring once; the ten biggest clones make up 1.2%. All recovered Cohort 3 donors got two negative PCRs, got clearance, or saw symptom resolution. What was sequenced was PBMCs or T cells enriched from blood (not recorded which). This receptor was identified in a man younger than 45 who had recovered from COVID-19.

The CDR3 coding sequence is TGCGCCAGCAGCCAAGATTCCGGGAGAGCCGGGGAGCTGTTTTTT. Translating gives CASSQDSGRAGELFF. The chain carries TRBV4-1 and TRBJ2-2; D may be TRBD2 (6 bases). The germline gives CDR1 MGHRA, CDR2 YSYEKL. Trimming took 0 bases from V and 6 from J, leaving 11 bases between them. CDR3 length: 15 amino acids.